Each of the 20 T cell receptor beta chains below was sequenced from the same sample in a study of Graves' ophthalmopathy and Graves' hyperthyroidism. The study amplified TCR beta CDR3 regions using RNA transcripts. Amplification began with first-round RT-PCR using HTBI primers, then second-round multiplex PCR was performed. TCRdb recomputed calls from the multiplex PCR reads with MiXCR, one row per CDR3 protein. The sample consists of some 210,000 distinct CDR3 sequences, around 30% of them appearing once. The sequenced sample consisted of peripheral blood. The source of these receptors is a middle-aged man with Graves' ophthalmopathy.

The CDR3 DNA reads as TGCAGTGCTAACCCAGGACTAGCGGGAACCTACGAGCAGTACTTC. Residues: CSANPGLAGTYEQYF. The chain links TRBV20-1 to TRBJ2-7, with 12 bases that match TRBD2. Germline CDR1 and CDR2: DFQATT and SNEGSKA (reference sequence). The V and J ends lost 4 bases and 2 bases, in that order; junction bases with no gene match: 6. The CDR3 loop spans 15 amino acids.

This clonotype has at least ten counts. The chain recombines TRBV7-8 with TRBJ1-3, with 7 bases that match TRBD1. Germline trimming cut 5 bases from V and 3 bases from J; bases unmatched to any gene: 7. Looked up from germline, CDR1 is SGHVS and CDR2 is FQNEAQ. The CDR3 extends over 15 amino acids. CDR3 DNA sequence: TGTGCCAGCAGCCCGGCGACAGGGATTGGAAACACCATATATTTT. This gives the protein CASSPATGIGNTIYF.

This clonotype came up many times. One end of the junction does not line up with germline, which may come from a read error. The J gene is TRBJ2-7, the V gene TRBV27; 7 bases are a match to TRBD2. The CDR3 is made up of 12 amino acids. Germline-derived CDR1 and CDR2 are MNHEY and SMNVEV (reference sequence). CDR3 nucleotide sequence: TGTGCCAGCAGCCGACAAGGACGGACGGGGGGTTTC. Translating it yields CASSRQGRTGGF.

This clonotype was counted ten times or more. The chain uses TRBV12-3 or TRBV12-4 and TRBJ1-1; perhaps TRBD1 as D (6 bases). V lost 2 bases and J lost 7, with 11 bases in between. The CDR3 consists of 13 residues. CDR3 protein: CASSLQGPDEAFF. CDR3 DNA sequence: TGTGCCAGCAGTTTACAGGGGCCAGATGAAGCTTTCTTT.

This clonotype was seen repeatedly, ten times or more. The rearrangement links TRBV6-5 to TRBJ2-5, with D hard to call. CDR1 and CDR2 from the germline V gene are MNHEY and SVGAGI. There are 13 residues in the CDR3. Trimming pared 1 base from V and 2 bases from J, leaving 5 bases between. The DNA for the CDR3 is TGTGCCAGCAGTTACTTGGGACAAGAGACCCAGTACTTC. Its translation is CASSYLGQETQYF.

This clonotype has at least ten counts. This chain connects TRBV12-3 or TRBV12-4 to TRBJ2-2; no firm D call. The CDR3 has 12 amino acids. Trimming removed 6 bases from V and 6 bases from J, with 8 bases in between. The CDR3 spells CASRLQSGELFF. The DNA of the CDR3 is TGTGCCAGCAGACTTCAGTCCGGGGAGCTGTTTTTT.

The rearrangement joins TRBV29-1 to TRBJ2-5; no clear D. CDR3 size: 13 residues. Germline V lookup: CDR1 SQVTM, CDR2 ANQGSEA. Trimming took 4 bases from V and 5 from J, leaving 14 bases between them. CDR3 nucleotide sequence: TGCAGCGTTGTAGGCTCAGGCAGGGAGACCCAGTACTTC. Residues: CSVVGSGRETQYF.

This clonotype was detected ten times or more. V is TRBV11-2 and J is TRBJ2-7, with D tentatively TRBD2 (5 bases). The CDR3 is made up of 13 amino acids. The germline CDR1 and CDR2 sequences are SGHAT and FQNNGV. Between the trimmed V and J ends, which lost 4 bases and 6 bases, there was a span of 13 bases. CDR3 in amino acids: CASSSLGVSEQYF. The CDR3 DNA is TGTGCCAGCAGCTCGTTGGGAGTTTCCGAGCAGTACTTC.

CDR3 in amino acids: CATSRVGNSKNIQYF. The CDR3 DNA follows: TGTGCCACCAGCAGAGTGGGGAATTCCAAAAACATTCAGTACTTC. J is TRBJ2-4 and V is TRBV15; D is uncertain. Trimming left V 1 base short and J 2 bases short, with 9 bases between. This CDR3 is built from 15 residues. Germline CDR1 reads LNHNV; CDR2 reads YYDKDF (reference sequence).

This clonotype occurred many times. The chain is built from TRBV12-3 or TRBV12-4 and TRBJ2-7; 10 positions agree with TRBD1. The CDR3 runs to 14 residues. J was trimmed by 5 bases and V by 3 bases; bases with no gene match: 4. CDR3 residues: CASSFRDRGNEQYF. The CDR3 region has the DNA TGTGCCAGCAGTTTCCGGGACAGGGGAAACGAGCAGTACTTC.

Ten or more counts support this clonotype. Written as DNA, the CDR3 is TGCAGTGCCCTTATGGGAGGAATGAACACTGAAGCTTTCTTT. This sequence encodes CSALMGGMNTEAFF. J is TRBJ1-1 and V is TRBV20-1, with no clear D. Germline V gene sequence: CDR1 DFQATT, CDR2 SNEGSKA (reference sequence). Trimming left V 6 bases short and J 0 bases short, with 14 bases between. The CDR3 loop spans 14 amino acids.

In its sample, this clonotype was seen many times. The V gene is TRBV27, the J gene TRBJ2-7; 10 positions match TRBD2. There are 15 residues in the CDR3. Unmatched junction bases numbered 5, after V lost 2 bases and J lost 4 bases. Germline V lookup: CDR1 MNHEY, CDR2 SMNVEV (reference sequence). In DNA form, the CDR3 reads TGTGCCAGCAGTTTAAAGGGACTAGCGAATTACGAGCAGTACTTC. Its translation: CASSLKGLANYEQYF.

Here the CDR3 DNA reads TGCAGTGCTAGAGGCGACAGGGGGACCTCCTACGAGCAGTACTTC. This encodes CSARGDRGTSYEQYF. The chain couples TRBV20-1 to TRBJ2-7; 9 bases map to TRBD1. There are 15 residues in the CDR3. The junction had 4 bases not matched to a gene; V was cut back by 1 base and J by 0 bases. Germline V gene sequence: CDR1 DFQATT, CDR2 SNEGSKA (reference sequence).

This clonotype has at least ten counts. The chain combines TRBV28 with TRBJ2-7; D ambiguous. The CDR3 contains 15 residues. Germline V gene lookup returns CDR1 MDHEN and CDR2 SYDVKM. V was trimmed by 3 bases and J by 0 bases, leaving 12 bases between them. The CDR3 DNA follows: TGTGCCAGCAGTTTGTGGGCGCCGGGCTCCTACGAGCAGTACTTC. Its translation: CASSLWAPGSYEQYF. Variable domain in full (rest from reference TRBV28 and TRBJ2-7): DVKVTQSSRYLVKRTGEKVFLECVQDMDHENMFWYRQDPGLGLRLIYFSYDVKMKEKGDIPEGYSVSREKKERFSLILESASTNQTSMYLCASSLWAPGSYEQYFGPGTRLTVT.

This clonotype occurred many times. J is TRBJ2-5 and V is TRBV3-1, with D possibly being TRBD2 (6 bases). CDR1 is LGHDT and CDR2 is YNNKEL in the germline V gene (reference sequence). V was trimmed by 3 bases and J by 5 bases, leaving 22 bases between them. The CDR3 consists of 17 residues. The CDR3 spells CASSHARLRGGDETQYF. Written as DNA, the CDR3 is TGTGCCAGCAGCCACGCCCGACTTCGGGGAGGCGATGAGACCCAGTACTTC.

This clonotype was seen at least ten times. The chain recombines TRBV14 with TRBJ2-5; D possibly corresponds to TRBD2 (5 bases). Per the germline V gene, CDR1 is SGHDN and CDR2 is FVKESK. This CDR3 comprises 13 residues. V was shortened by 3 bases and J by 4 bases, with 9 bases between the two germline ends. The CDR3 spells CASSHGRGETQYF. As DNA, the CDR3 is TGTGCCAGCAGCCACGGTCGGGGAGAGACCCAGTACTTC.

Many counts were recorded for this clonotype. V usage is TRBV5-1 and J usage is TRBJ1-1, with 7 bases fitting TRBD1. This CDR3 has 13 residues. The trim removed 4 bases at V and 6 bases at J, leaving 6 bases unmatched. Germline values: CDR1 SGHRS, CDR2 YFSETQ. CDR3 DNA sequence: TGCGCCAGCAGCGAGGGACAGATCGCTGAAGCTTTCTTT. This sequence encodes CASSEGQIAEAFF.

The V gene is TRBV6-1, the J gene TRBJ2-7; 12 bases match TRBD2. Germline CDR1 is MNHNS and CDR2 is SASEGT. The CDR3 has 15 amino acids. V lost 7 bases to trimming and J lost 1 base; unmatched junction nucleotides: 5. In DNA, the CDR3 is TGTGCCAGCACCCAAGGGACTAGCGGGTCCTACGAGCAGTACTTC. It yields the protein CASTQGTSGSYEQYF.

The CDR3 DNA follows: TGTGCCAGCAGTACTGACAGGGGGGCCACTGAAGCTTTCTTT. Translated: CASSTDRGATEAFF. The genes are TRBV12-3 or TRBV12-4 and TRBJ1-1; 9 bases are shared with TRBD1. CDR3 length equals 14 residues. V gave up 5 bases and J gave up 4 bases; unmatched junction bases: 5.

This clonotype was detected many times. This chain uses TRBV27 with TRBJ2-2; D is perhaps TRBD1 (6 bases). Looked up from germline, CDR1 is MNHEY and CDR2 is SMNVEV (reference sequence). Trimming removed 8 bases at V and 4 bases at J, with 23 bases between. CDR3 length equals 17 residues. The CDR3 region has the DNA TGTGCCAGCTTACCTACCGGGACACCACGGCGCACCGGGGAGCTGTTTTTT. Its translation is CASLPTGTPRRTGELFF.